Below, 10 T cell receptor beta chains from the same sample are listed, as sequenced in a study of Tregs in tolerant kidney transplant recipients. Recipients received nonmyeloablative bone marrow transplants from related graft donors, with transient mixed chimerism. Sequencing was performed with immunoSEQ multiplex PCR; in TCRdb, only in-frame clones are kept and a portion is missing. The table includes 95,000 or so clones, more than 85% detected once. Sequenced material: CD4+ T cells from blood (PBMCs), taken 12 months after the transplant. Receptors originate from a human patient who received a combined kidney and bone marrow transplant. Certain T cells may be donor cells from the graft.

This clone came up once. V gene TRBV18 combines with J gene TRBJ1-5; 7 positions agree with TRBD1. V lost 6 bases to trimming and J lost 3 bases; unmatched junction nucleotides: 14. The CDR3 spans 17 residues. CDR1 is KGHSH, CDR2 LQKENI, per germline. The CDR3 here is CASSATGTSMNNQPQHF. CDR3 nucleotide sequence: TGTGCCAGCTCCGCGACAGGGACGTCAATGAACAATCAGCCCCAGCATTTT.

Comment on this clone: This sample also contains other DNA sequences that code for the same CDR3. This chain connects TRBV7-2 to TRBJ1-2; D uncertain. CDR1 and CDR2 from the germline V gene are SGHTA and FQGNSA. The V gene lost 1 base and the J gene lost 4 bases, with 10 bases spanning the gap. The CDR3 is made up of 14 amino acids. CDR3 sequence reads: CASSLDSFLYGYTF. The CDR3 nucleotides read TGTGCCAGCAGCTTAGACAGCTTCCTCTATGGCTACACCTTC.

The chain carries TRBV7-6 and TRBJ2-7; TRBD2 aligns across 7 bases. The ends lost 1 base at V and 0 bases at J; junction bases unmatched: 12. The germline CDR1 and CDR2 sequences are SGHVS and FNYEAQ. This CDR3 is built from 18 residues. CDR3 sequence reads: CASSLGGFGGVPSYEQYF. In DNA form, the CDR3 reads TGTGCCAGCAGCTTAGGGGGGTTTGGGGGGGTACCCTCCTACGAGCAGTACTTC.

This chain uses TRBV7-3 with TRBJ1-2; a weak D match, TRBD1 (5 bases). CDR1 is SGHTA and CDR2 is FQGTGA in the germline V gene. With 5 bases removed from V and 5 bases from J, the gap between germline ends came to 12 bases. The CDR3 contains 13 residues. CDR3 loop: CASSPSGGYGYTF. Here the CDR3 DNA reads TGTGCCAGCAGCCCTAGTGGGGGGTATGGCTACACCTTC.

The V and J genes are TRBV7-3 and TRBJ2-5; 12 bases are a match to TRBD2. Gene TRBJ2-7 matches the end of the DNA better, so the J call may be wrong. The CDR3 consists of 15 residues. Germline lookup yields CDR1 SGHTA and CDR2 FQGTGA. DNA for the CDR3: TGTGCCAGCAGCTTGACTAGCGGGAGTGGAAGCGAGCAGTACTTC. Translated: CASSLTSGSGSEQYF.

The chain has TRBV7-2 and TRBJ1-2; D is possibly TRBD1 (5 bases). The CDR3 is 15 amino acids. The germline gives CDR1 SGHTA, CDR2 FQGNSA. V gave up 5 bases and J gave up 8 bases, with 21 bases separating them. The CDR3 is CASSREQAQAFGYTF. CDR3 in DNA: TGTGCCAGCAGCCGCGAACAGGCCCAGGCATTCGGCTACACCTTC.

This clone was detected only once. The genes are TRBV6-5 and TRBJ2-7; 7 nucleotides align to TRBD2. The CDR3 sequence is 15 residues long. CDR1 is MNHEY and CDR2 is SVGAGI in the germline V gene. The V gene end was trimmed by 2 bases and the J gene end by 1 base; junction bases not matched to a gene: 5. CDR3 sequence reads: CASSYRAGISYEQYF. The CDR3 coding sequence is TGTGCCAGCAGTTACAGAGCGGGGATTTCCTACGAGCAGTACTTC.

The CDR3: CARRDRSFYGYTF. For the CDR3, the DNA is TGCGCCAGAAGGGACAGAAGCTTCTATGGCTACACCTTC. The chain has TRBV10-1 and TRBJ1-2, with TRBD1 matching 7 bases. The CDR3 consists of 13 residues. Germline CDR1 WNHNN, CDR2 SYGVQD (reference sequence). V gave up 9 bases and J gave up 4 bases; unmatched junction bases: 8.

The chain carries TRBV6-1 and TRBJ2-7, with TRBD2 as a possible D gene (5 bases). V lost 1 base, J lost 3 bases, and 13 bases lay in between. The germline CDR1 and CDR2 sequences are MNHNS and SASEGT. The CDR3 runs 15 residues. CDR3 DNA: TGTGCCAGCAGTGAAGTAGAACTAGAGGTCTACGAGCAGTACTTC. It yields the protein CASSEVELEVYEQYF.

The chain links TRBV21-1 to TRBJ2-5; no check of the table's D call, TRBD1, against the DNA was made. TRBV21-1 is marked as a pseudogene. This CDR3 is built from 15 residues. In DNA form, the CDR3 reads TGTGCCAGCAGCAAAGCTGGCCCGTACCAAGAGACCCAGTACTTC. Its translation: CASSKAGPYQETQYF.